A single sample gave rise to the 15 T cell receptor beta chains below, sequenced in a study of blood T cell repertoires in COVID-19. Profiled with immunoSEQ multiplex PCR; TCRdb holds only in-frame clones, not every one. The table has hundreds of thousands of clones, 90% seen once. The sequencing sample was made of PBMCs or T cells enriched from blood (not recorded which). The receptors were gathered from a woman under 30 with acute COVID-19.

The chain uses TRBV2 and TRBJ2-3; weak D call: TRBD1 (6 bases). CDR1 and CDR2 from the germline V gene are SNHLY and FYNNEI. There are 13 residues in the CDR3. V dropped 8 bases and J dropped 1 base, with 10 bases sitting between them. CDR3 nucleotide sequence: TGTGCCAGCCTCGGACAGCGCACAGATACGCAGTATTTT. This codes for CASLGQRTDTQYF.

Concerning this clone itself: An end of the junction does not agree with germline; a read error may underlie this. V is TRBV6-5 and J is TRBJ2-7; 9 bases are a match to TRBD2. CDR1 is MNHEY, CDR2 SVGAGI, per germline. This CDR3 contains 14 residues. CDR3 nucleotides: TGCGGACTTAGCGCGGCGGGAGGGGCCTACGAGCAGTACTTC. Protein product: CGLSAAGGAYEQYF.

The gene calls are TRBV10-3 and TRBJ2-1; no clear D. CDR3 length: 15 amino acids. The V and J ends lost 5 bases and 0 bases respectively, with 11 bases between them. The germline gives CDR1 ENHRY, CDR2 SYGVKD. The CDR3 is CAISSTSSSYNEQFF. The CDR3 DNA reads TGTGCCATCAGTAGTACATCAAGCTCCTACAATGAGCAGTTCTTC.

This chain links TRBV7-9 with TRBJ2-7, with 8 bases identical to TRBD2. Germline values: CDR1 SEHNR, CDR2 FQNEAQ (reference sequence). V lost 5 bases to trimming and J lost 2 bases; unmatched junction nucleotides: 17. This CDR3 comprises 18 residues. CDR3 in DNA: TGTGCCAGCAGCGGACTCGCCGGCCGACCGGGACTAGCCTACGAGCAGTACTTC. As protein: CASSGLAGRPGLAYEQYF.

Details on this clone: The sample contains more than one DNA sequence encoding this CDR3. The chain carries TRBV3-1 (or the pseudogene TRBV3-2) and TRBJ1-1; D is possibly TRBD1 (6 bases). Looked up from germline, CDR1 is LGHDT and CDR2 is YNNKEL (reference sequence). V was cut by 1 base and J by 4 bases, with 10 bases left in between. This CDR3 region has 14 residues. The CDR3, as DNA: TGTGCCAGCAGCCAAGCGGGGGGGGCCACTGAAGCTTTCTTT. Translating it yields CASSQAGGATEAFF.

About this clone itself: This same CDR3 is encoded by further DNA sequences in the sample. V gene TRBV9 combines with J gene TRBJ1-3, with D unclear. The CDR3 loop spans 14 amino acids. V lost 1 base and J lost 4, with 9 bases in between. Germline V CDR1 and CDR2: SGDLS, YYNGEE. The CDR3 sequence is CASSVRGAGNTIYF. In DNA form, the CDR3 reads TGTGCCAGCAGCGTACGAGGTGCCGGAAACACCATATATTTT.

V gene TRBV7-9 combines with J gene TRBJ1-6, with D perhaps TRBD1 (5 bases). This CDR3 is 13 amino acids long. V was cut by 5 bases and J by 7 bases, with 9 bases left in between. Germline V CDR1 and CDR2: SEHNR, FQNEAQ (reference sequence). CDR3 in amino acids: CASSSRQNSPLHF. As DNA, the CDR3 is TGTGCCAGCAGCAGCAGACAGAATTCACCCCTCCACTTT.

This clone was counted once. The chain recombines TRBV11-2 with TRBJ2-2, with 13 positions matching TRBD2. The germline V gene has CDR1 SGHAT and CDR2 FQNNGV. This CDR3 comprises 14 residues. J gave up 6 bases and V 6 bases, and 1 base lay outside the gene matches. The CDR3 here is CASRGLAGAGELFF. DNA of the CDR3: TGTGCCAGCAGAGGACTAGCGGGAGCCGGGGAGCTGTTTTTT.

The rearrangement joins TRBV30 to TRBJ2-2, with D maybe TRBD2 (6 bases). Trimming took 2 bases from V and 5 from J, leaving 12 bases between them. This CDR3 contains 14 residues. Germline V gives CDR1 GTSNPN, CDR2 SVGIG (reference sequence). CDR3 nucleotide sequence: TGTGCCTGGAGTTGGGGGAGGAGGACCGGGGAGCTGTTTTTT. This translates into CAWSWGRRTGELFF.

The rearrangement uses TRBV6-1 and TRBJ1-6, with D possibly matching TRBD1 (6 bases). In germline, CDR1 is MNHNS, CDR2 SASEGT. Trimming stripped 1 base from V and 10 bases from J, with 11 bases between. The CDR3 is 14 residues long. The CDR3 bases are TGTGCCAGCAGTGAAGATGCGGGGGGCTCACCCCTCCACTTT. Translating it yields CASSEDAGGSPLHF.

V is TRBV27 and J is TRBJ1-2; D is uncertain. The CDR3 spans 14 residues. Germline V gene lookup returns CDR1 MNHEY and CDR2 SMNVEV (reference sequence). The V and J ends lost 5 bases and 0 bases respectively, with 10 bases between them. The CDR3, as DNA: TGTGCCAGCAGTCTACAGAGTACTAACTATGGCTACACCTTC. Its protein is CASSLQSTNYGYTF.

This clone occurred once. This chain uses TRBV5-1 with TRBJ2-7; weak D call: TRBD2 (7 bases). V lost 4 bases, J lost 2 bases, and 19 bases lay in between. The CDR3 extends over 16 amino acids. The germline V gene encodes CDR1 SGHRS and CDR2 YFSETQ. The CDR3 bases are TGCGCCAGCAGCCCGGGGGGCCAGCGGTCAACCTACGAGCAGTACTTC. It yields the protein CASSPGGQRSTYEQYF.

This sequence joins TRBV28 and TRBJ1-6; no firm D call. Trimming left V 4 bases short and J 3 bases short, with 7 bases between. Germline V gene data show CDR1 as MDHEN and CDR2 as SYDVKM. The CDR3 has 14 amino acids. CDR3 coding DNA: TGTGCCAGCAGTTCCGGGGACTATAATTCACCCCTCCACTTT. Amino acids: CASSSGDYNSPLHF.

The CDR3 DNA reads as TGTGCCTGGGAACAGGGGGCCTACAATGAGCAGTTCTTC. This encodes CAWEQGAYNEQFF. The rearrangement links TRBV30 to TRBJ2-1; TRBD1 matches 8 bases. The CDR3 runs to 13 residues. The V gene's germline CDR1 is GTSNPN and CDR2 SVGIG (reference sequence). V was clipped by 5 bases and J by 2 bases; unmatched bases: 2.

This chain links TRBV6-5 with TRBJ2-7, with a weak D call TRBD2 (5 bases). The CDR3 covers 14 residues. Germline loops: CDR1 MNHEY, CDR2 SVGAGI. Trimming left V 2 bases short and J 4 bases short, with 12 bases between. CDR3 sequence (DNA): TGTGCCAGCAGTTACGCCGGTGAGGGTTACGAGCAGTACTTC. It codes for CASSYAGEGYEQYF.